Listed below are T cell receptor beta chains from one sample, sequenced in a study of Ad26.COV2.S vaccination and SARS-CoV-2 variants. Libraries were prepared by immunoSEQ multiplex PCR; TCRdb keeps only in-frame clonotypes and omits some of them. The repertoire holds 400,000 to 450,000 clones, with 90% as singletons. Sample: peripheral blood, taken in a trial of Ad26.COV2.S vaccine versus placebo. These TCRs come from a person aged 18 to 65 who received the Ad26.COV2.S COVID-19 vaccine or a placebo. Each CDR3 is given with its conserved first and last residue. The order of the fields is V gene, D gene, clone size, J gene, CDR3 protein. A D gene is named only where the DNA matches it firmly. Some rows mark clone size as missing; the rest say once, few, many or name a class of expanded clone.

v_call: TRBV19; d_call: TRBD1; clone_size: .; j_call: TRBJ1-1; cdr3_aa: CASSTTPGTGDTEAFF
v_call: TRBV10-1; d_call: TRBD1; clone_size: .; j_call: TRBJ2-1; cdr3_aa: CASSEALTGGFNEQFF
v_call: TRBV7-2; d_call: .; clone_size: few; j_call: TRBJ1-6; cdr3_aa: CASSLYPDSFNSPLHF
v_call: TRBV7-2; d_call: .; clone_size: .; j_call: TRBJ2-7; cdr3_aa: CASSLVVGTYEQHF
v_call: TRBV6-1; d_call: TRBD2; clone_size: .; j_call: TRBJ2-2; cdr3_aa: CASSERASGYTGELFF
v_call: TRBV18; d_call: TRBD1; clone_size: .; j_call: TRBJ1-1; cdr3_aa: CASSLGQGGTLNTEAFF
v_call: TRBV29-1; d_call: .; clone_size: .; j_call: TRBJ2-7; cdr3_aa: CSVRGGDRYEQYF
v_call: TRBV14; d_call: .; clone_size: .; j_call: TRBJ1-3; cdr3_aa: CASSQTGRESGNTIYF
v_call: TRBV2; d_call: .; clone_size: .; j_call: TRBJ2-5; cdr3_aa: CASRNNQETQYF
v_call: TRBV6-4; d_call: .; clone_size: .; j_call: TRBJ2-2; cdr3_aa: CASSDWATGELFF
v_call: TRBV9; d_call: TRBD1; clone_size: .; j_call: TRBJ1-1; cdr3_aa: CASSPSGQGDTEAFF
v_call: TRBV19; d_call: TRBD2; clone_size: .; j_call: TRBJ2-1; cdr3_aa: CASSTRGGNEQFF
v_call: TRBV7-6; d_call: TRBD2; clone_size: .; j_call: TRBJ2-1; cdr3_aa: CASSAWSGAGEEQFF
v_call: TRBV19; d_call: .; clone_size: .; j_call: TRBJ2-5; cdr3_aa: CASSMVGRETQYF
v_call: TRBV20-1; d_call: TRBD2; clone_size: .; j_call: TRBJ2-5; cdr3_aa: CSASIPKGLAGHNGGRETQYF
v_call: TRBV18; d_call: TRBD1; clone_size: .; j_call: TRBJ2-1; cdr3_aa: CASSPAGTGHNEQFF
v_call: TRBV3-1/TRBV3-2; d_call: .; clone_size: .; j_call: TRBJ1-1; cdr3_aa: CASSPRQTNTEAFF
v_call: TRBV28; d_call: .; clone_size: .; j_call: TRBJ2-7; cdr3_aa: CASTSTLYEQYF
v_call: TRBV19; d_call: TRBD1; clone_size: few; j_call: TRBJ1-1; cdr3_aa: CASSIGTVVTEAFF
v_call: TRBV7-9; d_call: .; clone_size: .; j_call: TRBJ2-7; cdr3_aa: CASSLVLSNEQYF
v_call: TRBV7-2; d_call: TRBD2; clone_size: .; j_call: TRBJ2-1; cdr3_aa: CASSRDGTSGNEQFF
v_call: TRBV12-5; d_call: .; clone_size: .; j_call: TRBJ1-6; cdr3_aa: CASGLSGDWRADSPLHF
v_call: TRBV7-9; d_call: .; clone_size: .; j_call: TRBJ1-1; cdr3_aa: CASSIFYRGTEAFF
v_call: TRBV10-2; d_call: .; clone_size: .; j_call: TRBJ1-1; cdr3_aa: CASSDSQGWGNTEAFF
v_call: TRBV4-3; d_call: .; clone_size: .; j_call: TRBJ1-1; cdr3_aa: CASSYRTMNTEAFF
v_call: TRBV7-9; d_call: .; clone_size: once; j_call: TRBJ1-1; cdr3_aa: CASSLDVGSTEAFF
v_call: TRBV5-1; d_call: .; clone_size: .; j_call: TRBJ2-7; cdr3_aa: CASSLVGVFEQYF
v_call: TRBV4-1; d_call: .; clone_size: .; j_call: TRBJ1-6; cdr3_aa: CASSQGTPGASGSPLHF
v_call: TRBV20-1; d_call: TRBD2; clone_size: .; j_call: TRBJ2-1; cdr3_aa: CSASFLRELGNNEQFF
v_call: TRBV20-1; d_call: .; clone_size: few; j_call: TRBJ1-2; cdr3_aa: CSASDGGTKYGYTF
v_call: TRBV12-5; d_call: TRBD1; clone_size: .; j_call: TRBJ1-1; cdr3_aa: CASGRTGTEIGTEAFF